The clone carrying this T cell receptor (beta chain) showed up just a few times. This sample is part of a study of Ad26.COV2.S vaccination and SARS-CoV-2 variants. V shed 4 bases and J shed 5 bases, with 9 bases lying between them. Germline CDR1 reads MNHNY; CDR2 reads SVGAGI (reference sequence). The CDR3 totals 13 residues. As to treatment: 15 to 20 received Ad26.COV2.S at low or high dose, single or two shots; a few received placebo; per-sample allocation not given. Following the first vaccine or placebo injection, samples were taken on day 63. This table comes from immunoSEQ multiplex PCR, and its TCRdb copy is limited to in-frame clones, with some not included. The sample lists 450,000 to 550,000 clones; approximately 89% were seen once.

The chain joins TRBV6-6 to TRBJ1-5, with unresolved D. This sample comprised peripheral blood, obtained in a trial of Ad26.COV2.S vaccine versus placebo. The sequence came from a person between 18 and 65 years old who received the Ad26.COV2.S COVID-19 vaccine or a placebo. CDR3 loop: CASSSIQDQPQHF. The CDR3 DNA reads as TGTGCCAGCAGTTCTATCCAGGATCAGCCCCAGCATTTT.